Listed below are T cell receptor beta chains from one sample, sequenced in a study of blood T cell repertoires in COVID-19. The method was immunoSEQ multiplex PCR; TCRdb's version includes in-frame clones alone and lacks a portion of them. This table holds 200,000 to 250,000 clones, around 80% found once. Sequenced material: peripheral blood. The receptors shown here come from a man aged 45 to 65 with active or convalescent COVID-19. Both conserved end residues are part of each CDR3.

v_gene	j_gene	CDR3aa
TRBV6-2/TRBV6-3	TRBJ2-7	CASSNNADLGTGYEQYF
TRBV15	TRBJ2-6	CATSRDGRVSGANVLTF
TRBV19	TRBJ1-2	CASSITGTGNYGYTF
TRBV2	TRBJ1-4	CASSDDRGFTNEKLFF
TRBV19	TRBJ1-2	CASSMGTGSYGYTF
TRBV9	TRBJ2-2	CASSVAPYYTGELFF
TRBV7-3	TRBJ2-1	CASSFSGSGRYNEQFF
TRBV7-2	TRBJ2-1	CASSGQTGPWYEQFF
TRBV27	TRBJ1-5	CASSLSRVQPQHF
TRBV12-3/TRBV12-4	TRBJ2-3	CASRTTGVDTQYF
TRBV11-1	TRBJ1-1	CASSLGQGGNTEAFF
TRBV2	TRBJ2-3	CASSEVRGDTQYF
TRBV6-5	TRBJ1-6	CASTLTGGTKSPLHF
TRBV24-1	TRBJ1-2	CATSGPTEGYGYTF
TRBV15	TRBJ1-3	CATSRVISSGNTIYF
TRBV28	TRBJ1-5	CASSFRGFYQPQHF
TRBV28	TRBJ1-5	CASSLSTTNQPQHF
TRBV5-1	TRBJ2-7	CASRLGLAVSYEQYF
TRBV6-1	TRBJ1-2	CASSEVEQNYGYTF
TRBV2	TRBJ1-2	CASTPDRVRVRGYTF
TRBV6-5	TRBJ1-1	CASRSPGQAGLIAFF
TRBV4-1	TRBJ1-4	CASSHKGGGLGEKLFF
TRBV4-3	TRBJ2-2	CASSQDTLAGTLAGELFF